This TCR beta chain was captured in a study of blood T cells in healthy people across ages. Combining a sample-barcoded 5' primer with a J-beta primer mix, a second PCR ran for roughly 7 to 12 cycles. MiXCR was run by TCRdb on the 5' RACE reads, yielding one entry per CDR3 protein. The top ten hold 2.1% of the sample, which has about 1.8 million distinct CDR3 sequences, about 50% seen once. The CDR3 spans 15 residues. Germline loops: CDR1 SGHRS, CDR2 YFSETQ. Points on this clonotype: Its ends do not fully match the called genes, so a read error is possible.

Sequenced input: blood. This sequence joins TRBV5-1 and TRBJ2-3; perhaps D is TRBD1 or TRBD2 (5 bases each). This clonotype originated in a woman aged 35 to 49 in good health. CDR3 nucleotides: TGCGCCAGCAGCCCGCAGGGAGCTGTCACAGGTACGCAGTATTTT. Its protein is CASSPQGAVTGTQYF.